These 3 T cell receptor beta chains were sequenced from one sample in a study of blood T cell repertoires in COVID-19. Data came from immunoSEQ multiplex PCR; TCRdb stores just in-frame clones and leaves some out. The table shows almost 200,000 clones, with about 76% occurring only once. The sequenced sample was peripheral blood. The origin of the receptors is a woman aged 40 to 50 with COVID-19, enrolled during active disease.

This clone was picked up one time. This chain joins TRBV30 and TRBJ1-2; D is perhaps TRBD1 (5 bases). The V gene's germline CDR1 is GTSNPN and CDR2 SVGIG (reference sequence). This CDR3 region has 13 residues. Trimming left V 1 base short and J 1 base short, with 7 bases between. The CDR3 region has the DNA TGTGCCTGGAGTGCAGGACATAACTATGGCTACACCTTC. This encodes CAWSAGHNYGYTF. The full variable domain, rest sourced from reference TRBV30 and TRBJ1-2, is SQTIHQWPATLVQPVGSPLSLECTVEGTSNPNLYWYRQAAGRGLQLLFYSVGIGQISSEVPQNLSASRPQDRQFILSSKKLLLSDSGFYLCAWSAGHNYGYTFGSGTRLTVV.

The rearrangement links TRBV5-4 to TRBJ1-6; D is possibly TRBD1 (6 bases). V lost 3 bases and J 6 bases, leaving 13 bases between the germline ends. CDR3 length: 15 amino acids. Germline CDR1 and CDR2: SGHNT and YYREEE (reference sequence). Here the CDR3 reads CASSSRSGVNSPLHF. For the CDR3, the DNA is TGTGCCAGCAGCTCCCGATCAGGGGTTAATTCACCCCTCCACTTT.

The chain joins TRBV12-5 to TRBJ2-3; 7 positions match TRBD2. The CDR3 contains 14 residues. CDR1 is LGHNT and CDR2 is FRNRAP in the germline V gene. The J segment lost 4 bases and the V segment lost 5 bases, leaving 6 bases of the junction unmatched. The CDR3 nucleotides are TGTGCTAGTGGTCAAACTAGCGTCGCAGATACGCAGTATTTT. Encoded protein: CASGQTSVADTQYF.